The rows below give T cell receptor beta chains drawn from one sample of a study of shared clonotypes between healthy human individuals. Assay used: immunoSEQ multiplex PCR; TCRdb lists only in-frame clones, some missing. Of approximately 2,200,000 clones in the sample, about 93% were seen once. Sequencing used naive CD8+ T cells from PBMCs. These receptors were taken from a young man in good health. Some clones in this sample may be carry-over from other donors' samples. Each CDR3 is given with its conserved first and last residue. D genes are given only for firm matches. The listing skips clone size in some rows; elsewhere it reads once, few, many or a size class.

d_call j_call v_call clone_size cdr3_nt cdr3_aa
. TRBJ2-1 TRBV4-3 once TGCGCCAGCAGCCAAGAAAAGCGGTTTTCCTACAATGAGCAGTTCTTC CASSQEKRFSYNEQFF
. TRBJ2-2 TRBV6-1 few TGTGCCAGCACCTACAGGGAAACGTCTCCCGGGGAGCTGTTTTTT CASTYRETSPGELFF
. TRBJ1-1 TRBV7-3 . TGTGCCAGCAGCTTGAGCCTAAGGACTGAAGCTTTCTTT CASSLSLRTEAFF
. TRBJ2-7 TRBV7-3 . TGTGCCAGCAGCCCAAGGGGGGCCTACGAGCAGTACTTC CASSPRGAYEQYF
. TRBJ2-7 TRBV5-1 . TGCGCCAGCAGCTTTTGGTCAGGCCGCTCCTACGAGCAGTACTTC CASSFWSGRSYEQYF
. TRBJ2-3 TRBV2 . TGTGCCAGCAGAGACAGAAGCACAGATACGCAGTATTTT CASRDRSTDTQYF
. TRBJ1-2 TRBV11-2 . TGTGCCAGCAGCTTCCCCGTGACAGACTTC CASSFPVTDF
. TRBJ1-5 TRBV2 . TGTGCCAGCAAAGGGACGGCCAAAAATCAGCCCCAGCATTTT CASKGTAKNQPQHF
. TRBJ2-2 TRBV10-3 . TGTGCCAGCCAGGCTAGCAACACCGGGGAGCTGTTTTTT CASQASNTGELFF
. TRBJ1-4 TRBV19 few TGTGCCAGTAGTGGGACAACTAATGAAAAACTGTTTTTT CASSGTTNEKLFF
. TRBJ2-2 TRBV6-6 . TGTGCCAGCGGGGATACGGCAGGAATTACCGGGGAGCTGTTTTTT CASGDTAGITGELFF
. TRBJ2-7 TRBV28 . TGTGCCAGCAGTGGGCACGGCTCCTACGAGCAGTACTTC CASSGHGSYEQYF
. TRBJ2-1 TRBV11-2 few TGTGCCAGCAGCTTAGAACCAGACGTCTACAATGAGCAGTTCTTC CASSLEPDVYNEQFF
. TRBJ1-1 TRBV28 once TGTGCCAGCAGTTCCTATGGACAAGACACTGAAGCTTTCTTT CASSSYGQDTEAFF
. TRBJ2-5 TRBV27 . TGTGCCAGCAGTAGACTGGACAGCCAAGAGACCCAGTACTTC CASSRLDSQETQYF
TRBD2 TRBJ2-6 TRBV13 . TGTGCCAGCAGCTGGGGCGGGAGTCCCAAATCTGGGGCCAACGTCCTGACTTTC CASSWGGSPKSGANVLTF
. TRBJ2-2 TRBV29-1 . TGCAGCGTTGAAGGTACCCCCCCGAGCACCGGGGAGCTGTTTTTT CSVEGTPPSTGELFF
. TRBJ2-1 TRBV12-5 . TGTGCTAGTGGGATCGCGGAGGCCGCCTCCGGTGAGCAGTTCTTC CASGIAEAASGEQFF
. TRBJ1-1 TRBV27 . TGTGCCAGCATTCTGTTAGCAGGAGGGGGGCGGGGCACTGAAGCTTTCTTT CASILLAGGGRGTEAFF
. TRBJ1-2 TRBV7-9 . TGTGCCAGCAGCCCCGCTTACCGAGGTTATGGCTACACCTTC CASSPAYRGYGYTF
TRBD2 TRBJ2-1 TRBV10-3 . TGTGCCATCAGTGGTCCAGCGGGATGGGATGAGCAGTTCTTC CAISGPAGWDEQFF
. TRBJ1-2 TRBV5-1 . TGCGCCAGCAGCTTGTACAGGGAGGACTATGGCTACACCTTC CASSLYREDYGYTF
. TRBJ2-7 TRBV19 once TGTGCCAGTAGTTCCGGGTCCCACGAGCAGTACTTC CASSSGSHEQYF
. TRBJ2-7 TRBV5-4 . TGTGCCAGCAGCTTGGTCCAGGGGGGGACCTACGAGCAGTACTTC CASSLVQGGTYEQYF
TRBD2 TRBJ2-7 TRBV27 . TGTGCCAGCAGTTTATTAGTTGGGGGGCTAGCGGGGGACGAGCAGTACTTC CASSLLVGGLAGDEQYF
. TRBJ1-1 TRBV27 . TGTGCCAGCAGGCCAGTAGTAGATTACGGCGGAACTGAAGCTTTCTTT CASRPVVDYGGTEAFF
TRBD1 TRBJ2-7 TRBV7-9 . TGTGCCAGCAGCTTAGCGTTGGGACAGAGCTCCTACGAGCAGTACTTC CASSLALGQSSYEQYF
TRBD2 TRBJ2-5 TRBV6-4 . TGTGCCAGCAGTGACTCCCCGGGACTAGCACGAGAGACCCAGTACTTC CASSDSPGLARETQYF
TRBD2 TRBJ2-1 TRBV4-1 . TGCGCCAGCAGCCAAGATCGGGGTAGCGGGAATGAGCAGTTCTTC CASSQDRGSGNEQFF
. TRBJ1-3 TRBV5-6 . TGTGCCAGCAGCTCCGGGTTGGGGATCAAGGGAAACACCATATATTTT CASSSGLGIKGNTIYF
. TRBJ2-7 TRBV7-9 . TGTGCCAGCAGTCGTACGACGGGACTCCCATACGAGCAGTACTTC CASSRTTGLPYEQYF
. TRBJ2-2 TRBV28 . TGTGCCAGCAGTTTGTCGGGGAACACCGGGGAGCTGTTTTTT CASSLSGNTGELFF
TRBD2 TRBJ2-1 TRBV5-6 . TGTGCCAGCAGTAAGGGAGGGTTGGACCCGAATGAGCAGTTCTTC CASSKGGLDPNEQFF
. TRBJ2-7 TRBV28 . TGTGCCAGCAGCCCTAACCTAGCGTTCGAGCAGTACTTC CASSPNLAFEQYF
TRBD2 TRBJ2-1 TRBV5-1 . TGCGCCAGCAGCTTGGGACTAGCGGGGAGCTCCTACAATGAGCAGTTCTTC CASSLGLAGSSYNEQFF
TRBD2 TRBJ2-1 TRBV27 . TGTGCCAGCAGTTCGAGCTCCGGGAGGGCCCGGAATGAGCAGTTCTTC CASSSSSGRARNEQFF
TRBD2 TRBJ2-1 TRBV4-1 . TGCGCCAGCAGCCTCAGGAGTAGCGGGGCGGGACTCACCAATGAGCAGTTCTTC CASSLRSSGAGLTNEQFF
. TRBJ1-1 TRBV7-9 . TGTGCCAGCAGGAGCGGAGGAAAAGCTTTCTTT CASRSGGKAFF
TRBD2 TRBJ2-1 TRBV2 few TGTGCCAGCATTCCCCTAGCGGGAGGGTCCCATGACAATGAGCAGTTCTTC CASIPLAGGSHDNEQFF
. TRBJ1-1 TRBV13 . TGTGCCAGCAGCCCGGAGGGGGTGGAGAACACTGAAGCTTTCTTT CASSPEGVENTEAFF
. TRBJ2-2 TRBV11-2 . TGTGCCAGCAGCTTAGTCCAGACTCTCACGCCCGGGGAGCTGTTTTTT CASSLVQTLTPGELFF
TRBD1 TRBJ1-5 TRBV7-9 few TGTGCCAGCAGCGCCGACAGGGGGAATCAGCCCCAGCATTTT CASSADRGNQPQHF
TRBD1 TRBJ1-1 TRBV14 . TGTGCCAGCAGCCAAGATTTTGGGGACAGGGTGGGAGCTTTCTTT CASSQDFGDRVGAFF
. TRBJ1-5 TRBV28 . TGTGCCAGCAGTTTCCGTGTTGCTCAGCCCCAGCATTTT CASSFRVAQPQHF
TRBD1 TRBJ2-5 TRBV30 . TGTGCCTGGAGTGAAGGACAGGGGCCAGAAGAGACCCAGTACTTC CAWSEGQGPEETQYF
TRBD2 TRBJ2-7 TRBV11-2 . TGTGCCAGCAGCTTTCCAGCGGGATTCGTGTCCTACGAGCAGTACTTC CASSFPAGFVSYEQYF
. TRBJ1-2 TRBV19 . TGTGCCAGTAGTATAGATCAAGGGTACGGCTACACCTTC CASSIDQGYGYTF
. TRBJ2-3 TRBV11-2 . TGTGCCAGCAGCTTACGAGTGGATACGCAGTATTTT CASSLRVDTQYF
. TRBJ2-2 TRBV9 . TGTGCCAGCAGCGTAGTGTCCATGTCCAGGCCGGAAGGGGAGCTGTTTTTT CASSVVSMSRPEGELFF
. TRBJ1-2 TRBV19 . TGTGCCGGCCGCTCGGCCTATGGCTACACCTTC CAGRSAYGYTF
. TRBJ2-7 TRBV7-9 . TGTGCCAGCAGCCTCCAGGAGGCGCTTGAGCAGTACTTC CASSLQEALEQYF
. TRBJ1-2 TRBV9 . TGTGCCAGCAGCGCCGGGGAGGATGGCTACACCTTC CASSAGEDGYTF